This passage covers 29 T cell receptor beta chains from one sample sequenced in a study of cytomegalovirus exposure and HLA in healthy donors. PCR used 60 Vbeta primers and 13 Jbeta primers. TCRdb's table, derived via immunoSEQ multiplex PCR, lists solely in-frame clones and lacks some. The table has just under 80,000 clones, 75% to 80% seen once. The sequencing sample was made of PBMCs. These receptors all come from a man aged 40-49 years in good health and CMV-seronegative.

The chain couples TRBV6-1 to TRBJ2-2, with TRBD2 matching 7 bases. V was pared by 4 bases and J by 8 bases, with 7 bases of the junction left unmatched. The CDR3 contains 14 residues. Germline V gives CDR1 MNHNS, CDR2 SASEGT. The CDR3 sequence is CASSALSGLGELFF. The CDR3 bases are TGTGCCAGCAGTGCCCTTAGCGGGCTGGGGGAGCTGTTTTTT.

This chain joins TRBV9 and TRBJ2-1, with 10 bases identical to TRBD2. The CDR3 covers 15 residues. The trim removed 0 bases at V and 9 bases at J, leaving 6 bases unmatched. Germline values: CDR1 SGDLS, CDR2 YYNGEE. The CDR3 bases are TGTGCCAGCAGCGTAGGCCTAGCGGGAGTCGGTGAGCAGTTCTTC. It codes for CASSVGLAGVGEQFF.

The V and J genes are TRBV7-2 and TRBJ2-5; D is undetermined. The V end lost 1 base, the J end lost 5 bases, and 5 bases lay between the germline ends. The CDR3 is 12 amino acids. Germline CDR1 and CDR2: SGHTA and FQGNSA. DNA for the CDR3: TGTGCCAGCAGCTTAGGCAGGGAGACCCAGTACTTC. This translates into CASSLGRETQYF.

The chain combines TRBV18 with TRBJ2-3; D may be TRBD2 (6 bases). The V end was cut by 5 bases, the J end by 2 bases, with 8 bases between. This CDR3 spans 13 amino acids. CDR1 and CDR2 (germline): KGHSH, LQKENI. CDR3 nucleotide sequence: TGTGCCAGCTCAGGCGGGACCACAGATACGCAGTATTTT. It is translated as CASSGGTTDTQYF.

The chain joins TRBV6-1 to TRBJ1-1; 7 bases line up with TRBD1. Germline trimming cut 4 bases from V and 5 bases from J; bases unmatched to any gene: 7. The CDR3 runs 14 residues. Germline CDR1 MNHNS, CDR2 SASEGT. CDR3 loop: CASSARQGRTEAFF. CDR3 nucleotides: TGTGCCAGCAGTGCCCGACAGGGTCGGACTGAAGCTTTCTTT.

This chain links TRBV6-1 with TRBJ2-2; D is possibly TRBD2 (5 bases). CDR1 is MNHNS, CDR2 SASEGT, per germline. There are 14 residues in the CDR3. V shed 6 bases and J shed 0 bases, with 8 bases lying between them. DNA for the CDR3: TGTGCCAGCAGGAAGCGGACGAACACCGGGGAGCTGTTTTTT. It encodes CASRKRTNTGELFF.

V gene TRBV18 combines with J gene TRBJ2-1; maybe TRBD1 (6 bases). CDR1 is KGHSH, CDR2 LQKENI, per germline. This CDR3 region has 14 residues. The V end lost 2 bases, the J end lost 5 bases, and 10 bases lay between the germline ends. The CDR3 nucleotides are TGTGCCAGCTCACCAAGGGGGACAAACAATGAGCAGTTCTTC. Its translation: CASSPRGTNNEQFF.

The chain combines TRBV28 with TRBJ2-7; 10 nucleotides align to TRBD2. This CDR3 contains 19 residues. Germline CDR1 reads MDHEN; CDR2 reads SYDVKM. V shed 5 bases, J shed 5 bases, and the junction held 21 bases outside the gene matches. Here the CDR3 reads CASSVRSLKLAGVYNEQYF. The DNA for the CDR3 is TGTGCCAGCAGTGTTCGGTCTCTGAAGCTAGCGGGAGTTTATAACGAGCAGTACTTC.

This clone has more than one count but fewer than ten. The J gene is TRBJ2-1, the V gene TRBV5-1; 11 nucleotides align to TRBD2. The CDR3 covers 16 residues. Germline V lookup: CDR1 SGHRS, CDR2 YFSETQ. The V gene end was trimmed by 0 bases and the J gene end by 8 bases; junction bases not matched to a gene: 7. The CDR3, as DNA: TGCGCCAGCAGCTTGGCCATAACTAGCGGGAGCGATGAGCAGTTCTTC. Residues: CASSLAITSGSDEQFF.

This clone was detected only a few times. The chain combines TRBV7-9 with TRBJ2-7, with D perhaps matching TRBD1 (6 bases). Trimming removed 1 base from V and 13 bases from J, with 17 bases in between. Germline-derived CDR1 and CDR2 are SEHNR and FQNEAQ (reference sequence). The CDR3 totals 13 residues. CDR3 region: CASSLGQGRTIYF. CDR3 coding DNA: TGTGCCAGCAGCTTAGGGCAGGGGAGAACCATATACTTC.

The chain links TRBV29-1 to TRBJ1-1; D might be TRBD1 (5 bases). CDR1 is SQVTM and CDR2 is ANQGSEA in the germline V gene. This CDR3 spans 12 amino acids. The V gene lost 6 bases and the J gene lost 4 bases, with 12 bases spanning the gap. The CDR3: CSVGGLGTEAFF. CDR3 nucleotides: TGCAGCGTGGGGGGGTTAGGCACTGAAGCTTTCTTT. Looking up the rest from reference TRBV29-1 and TRBJ1-1 gives the full variable domain: SAVISQKPSRDICQRGTSLTIQCQVDSQVTMMFWYRQQPGQSLTLIATANQGSEATYESGFVIDKFPISRPNLTFSTLTVSNMSPEDSSIYLCSVGGLGTEAFFGQGTRLTVV.

This chain uses TRBV4-3 with TRBJ2-7; TRBD2 matches at 7 bases. Germline V CDR1 and CDR2: LGHNA, YSLEER. This CDR3 contains 16 residues. V lost 0 bases, J lost 3 bases, and 8 bases stayed unmatched. Written as DNA, the CDR3 is TGCGCCAGCAGCCAAGAGCGGGGGACTACGCGCTACGAGCAGTACTTC. It yields the protein CASSQERGTTRYEQYF.

V usage is TRBV5-1 and J usage is TRBJ1-1; weak D call: TRBD1 (5 bases). The CDR3 length is 14 residues. Germline CDR1 SGHRS, CDR2 YFSETQ. Trimming took 2 bases from V and 0 from J, leaving 8 bases between them. The CDR3 region has the DNA TGCGCCAGCAGCTTCAAGGGGATGAACACTGAAGCTTTCTTT. It translates to CASSFKGMNTEAFF.

V is TRBV18 and J is TRBJ1-1, with 9 bases fitting TRBD1. V lost 3 bases, J lost 7 bases, and 6 bases stayed unmatched. CDR3 length: 14 amino acids. In germline, CDR1 is KGHSH, CDR2 LQKENI. The chain's CDR3 is CASSPVGQGREAFF. DNA for the CDR3: TGTGCCAGCTCACCCGTGGGACAGGGCCGTGAAGCTTTCTTT.

This clone was seen only once. The gene calls are TRBV29-1 and TRBJ2-1, with 7 positions matching TRBD2. Per the germline V gene, CDR1 is SQVTM and CDR2 is ANQGSEA. The CDR3 has 14 amino acids. The ends lost 4 bases at V and 0 bases at J; junction bases unmatched: 3. The DNA for the CDR3 is TGCAGCGTTGCCGGGGGGAGCTCCTACAATGAGCAGTTCTTC. Protein product: CSVAGGSSYNEQFF.

The chain uses TRBV19 and TRBJ2-5; D might be TRBD2 (5 bases). The better agreement between TRBJ2-7 and the DNA end casts doubt on the J call. The germline CDR1 and CDR2 sequences are LNHDA and SQIVND (reference sequence). CDR3 length: 14 amino acids. CDR3 nucleotides: TGTGCCAGTAGCCCAGCGGTATTCTCCTACGAGCAGTACTTC. It specifies CASSPAVFSYEQYF.

This clone was seen only a few times. The gene calls are TRBV1 and TRBJ2-1; the table's TRBD2 call for D was not verified on the DNA. TRBV1 is an annotated pseudogene. The CDR3 runs to 17 residues. This CDR3 is CTSSQVRSLAGPNEQFF. DNA of the CDR3: TGCACCAGCAGCCAAGTCCGTAGTCTAGCGGGGCCCAATGAGCAGTTCTTC.

The chain links TRBV28 to TRBJ1-4; D remains unclear. V was shortened by 10 bases and J by 7 bases, with 19 bases between the two germline ends. CDR1 and CDR2 from the germline V gene are MDHEN and SYDVKM. The CDR3 runs 14 residues. The CDR3 nucleotides are TGTGCCATCTCGGCGTGGAGGCTCGGTGAAAAACTGTTTTTT. It codes for CAISAWRLGEKLFF.

The chain is built from TRBV28 and TRBJ2-5; TRBD1 matches at 7 bases. The better agreement between TRBJ2-7 and the DNA end casts doubt on the J call. Germline CDR1 and CDR2: MDHEN and SYDVKM. The CDR3 runs to 15 residues. CDR3 sequence reads: CASSYVGTEAYEQYF. The CDR3 nucleotides read TGTGCCAGCAGTTACGTAGGGACAGAAGCCTACGAGCAGTACTTC.

J is TRBJ2-7 and V is TRBV7-8; D is perhaps TRBD2 (6 bases). The CDR3 spans 14 residues. V lost 1 base, J lost 3 bases, and 10 bases lay in between. Germline loops: CDR1 SGHVS, CDR2 FQNEAQ. As DNA, the CDR3 is TGTGCCAGCAGCTTAGGAAAGACTAGCTACGAGCAGTACTTC. The encoded protein is CASSLGKTSYEQYF.

The V and J genes are TRBV2 and TRBJ1-5, with D perhaps matching TRBD1 (5 bases). Germline assignment: CDR1 SNHLY and CDR2 FYNNEI. The CDR3 spans 13 residues. V was clipped by 6 bases and J by 3 bases, with 9 bases between them. DNA for the CDR3: TGTGCCAGCAGGGGGCTACTCAATCAGCCCCAGCATTTT. Protein sequence: CASRGLLNQPQHF.

The chain combines TRBV7-9 with TRBJ2-1, with 7 bases identical to TRBD1. This CDR3 spans 16 amino acids. Trimming at V came to 3 bases and at J to 1 base, leaving 6 bases not matched to a gene. Per the germline V gene, CDR1 is SEHNR and CDR2 is FQNEAQ (reference sequence). CDR3 protein: CASSFSGTASYNEQFF. The CDR3 DNA sequence: TGTGCCAGCAGCTTTTCGGGGACAGCTTCCTACAATGAGCAGTTCTTC.

V gene TRBV10-3 combines with J gene TRBJ2-5; TRBD2 is a possible D gene (6 bases). There are 14 residues in the CDR3. V was shortened by 6 bases and J by 5 bases, with 16 bases between the two germline ends. Germline lookup yields CDR1 ENHRY and CDR2 SYGVKD. CDR3 DNA: TGTGCCATCAGACCCGTCGGGAGTAGCGAGACCCAGTACTTC. Its protein product is CAIRPVGSSETQYF.

This clone was counted a few times. The genes are TRBV6-5 and TRBJ2-5; 8 bases match TRBD1. The DNA end favors TRBJ2-7, so the J call may be wrong. There are 14 residues in the CDR3. Germline lookup yields CDR1 MNHEY and CDR2 SVGAGI. CDR3 region: CASSYTDRAYEQYF. In DNA, the CDR3 is TGTGCCAGCAGTTACACGGACAGGGCCTACGAGCAGTACTTC.

The V call is TRBV27, the J call TRBJ2-7; no definite D call. V gave up 1 base and J gave up 3 bases, with 13 bases separating them. In germline, CDR1 is MNHEY, CDR2 SMNVEV (reference sequence). The CDR3 extends over 15 amino acids. The DNA for the CDR3 is TGTGCCAGCAGTTTATTTCTGGGTCAGGTCTACGAGCAGTACTTC. The encoded protein is CASSLFLGQVYEQYF.

This sequence joins TRBV5-1 and TRBJ2-5, with 10 bases lining up with TRBD1. The CDR3 totals 15 residues. Trimming at V came to 4 bases and at J to 2 bases, leaving 5 bases not matched to a gene. Per the germline V gene, CDR1 is SGHRS and CDR2 is YFSETQ. This chain's CDR3 is CASSDGTGEQETQYF. The CDR3 nucleotides read TGCGCCAGCAGCGACGGGACAGGGGAACAAGAGACCCAGTACTTC.

This clone was seen only once. The genes are TRBV19 and TRBJ2-5; perhaps TRBD2 as D (7 bases). Germline loops: CDR1 LNHDA, CDR2 SQIVND (reference sequence). With 7 bases removed from V and 1 base from J, the gap between germline ends came to 22 bases. The CDR3 totals 17 residues. Written as DNA, the CDR3 is TGTGCCAGTACTAAAGGGGGGGTAGGACAGTTCCAAGAGACCCAGTACTTC. It codes for CASTKGGVGQFQETQYF.

V gene TRBV6-4 combines with J gene TRBJ2-2; 7 bases align to TRBD2. Germline V gene lookup returns CDR1 MRHNA and CDR2 SNTAGT. V gave up 6 bases and J gave up 5 bases; unmatched junction bases: 9. CDR3 length: 15 amino acids. CDR3 nucleotide sequence: TGTGCCAGCAGCGCGGGAGAGTGGGGAACCGGGGAGCTGTTTTTT. It encodes CASSAGEWGTGELFF.

V is TRBV9 and J is TRBJ2-7; 10 nucleotides line up with TRBD1. This CDR3 comprises 15 residues. Germline CDR1 is SGDLS and CDR2 is YYNGEE. Trimming took 0 bases from V and 3 from J; bases not matched to a gene: 3. The CDR3 spells CASSVGTGGGYEQYF. The CDR3 DNA is TGTGCCAGCAGCGTAGGGACAGGGGGTGGCTACGAGCAGTACTTC.